The 7 T cell receptor beta chains in this list originate from one sample, sequenced in a study of control samples from healthy donors and cancer patients. Repertoires were generated with immunoSEQ multiplex PCR, while TCRdb's copy carries only in-frame clones and drops some. This table has 150,000 to 200,000 clones, just over 90% appearing once. The sample was blood. The receptors were sampled from a man between 25 and 39 years old in good health.

The chain has TRBV5-6 and TRBJ2-7; 7 bases fit TRBD2. The CDR3 loop spans 15 amino acids. Looked up from germline, CDR1 is SGHDT and CDR2 is YYEEEE. The J segment lost 5 bases and the V segment lost 4 bases, leaving 12 bases of the junction unmatched. The CDR3 here is CASSQELAASHEQYF. The DNA for the CDR3 is TGTGCCAGCAGCCAGGAGCTAGCGGCTTCCCACGAGCAGTACTTC.

The chain uses TRBV5-1 and TRBJ2-1, with D uncertain. The CDR3 covers 16 residues. The V end lost 4 bases, the J end lost 0 bases, and 14 bases lay between the germline ends. Germline-derived CDR1 and CDR2 are SGHRS and YFSETQ. The CDR3 DNA is TGCGCCAGCAGCAAAAGACTCGTCGACTCCTACAATGAGCAGTTCTTC. This sequence encodes CASSKRLVDSYNEQFF.

The DNA for the CDR3 is TGTGCCAGCAGCCGCGAGCGGGAGAAAACAGATACGCAGTATTTT. Its translation: CASSREREKTDTQYF. J is TRBJ2-3 and V is TRBV5-4; 8 nucleotides agree with TRBD2. This CDR3 region has 15 residues. CDR1 and CDR2 (germline): SGHNT, YYREEE (reference sequence). J gave up 3 bases and V 4 bases, and 7 bases lay outside the gene matches.

V usage is TRBV19 and J usage is TRBJ2-2; a weak D match, TRBD2 (6 bases). The CDR3 is 15 residues long. V lost 1 base and J lost 5, with 11 bases in between. Germline V gene lookup returns CDR1 LNHDA and CDR2 SQIVND (reference sequence). In DNA form, the CDR3 reads TGTGCCAGTAGTATAGTGGGAGGAGGGACCGGGGAGCTGTTTTTT. It specifies CASSIVGGGTGELFF.

The gene calls are TRBV14 and TRBJ2-2; 9 bases map to TRBD1. The CDR3 runs to 17 residues. The V gene's germline CDR1 is SGHDN and CDR2 FVKESK. V lost 0 bases, J lost 4 bases, and 6 bases stayed unmatched. CDR3 sequence (DNA): TGTGCCAGCAGCCAAGAGCCTGGGACAGGGAGCACCGGGGAGCTGTTTTTT. This translates into CASSQEPGTGSTGELFF.

V usage is TRBV7-9 and J usage is TRBJ1-5, with D possibly being TRBD1 (6 bases). This CDR3 has 16 residues. The germline gives CDR1 SEHNR, CDR2 FQNEAQ (reference sequence). The V end lost 1 base, the J end lost 2 bases, and 12 bases lay between the germline ends. The CDR3 DNA reads TGTGCCAGCAGCTTAGTAGGCAGGGGAGGCAATCAGCCCCAGCATTTT. Its translation is CASSLVGRGGNQPQHF.

The chain links TRBV27 to TRBJ1-6; 7 bases agree with TRBD1. CDR1 MNHEY and CDR2 SMNVEV come from the germline V gene (reference sequence). This CDR3 contains 14 residues. The trim removed 5 bases at V and 13 bases at J, leaving 11 bases unmatched. The chain's CDR3 is CASSLAGKQGPLHF. The DNA for the CDR3 is TGTGCCAGCAGTCTCGCCGGTAAACAGGGGCCCCTCCACTTT.